The 21 T cell receptor beta chains presented below share a single source sample, sequenced in a study of PD-1 blockade in mismatch repair-deficient tumors. Using immunoSEQ multiplex PCR, the repertoire was profiled, and TCRdb retains in-frame clones only, with some absent. The table shows tens of thousands of clones, with about 85% occurring only once. The sequences come from peripheral blood, collected 12 weeks after starting pembrolizumab. The receptors stem from an adult with mismatch repair-deficient cancer.

The chain carries TRBV5-4 and TRBJ2-5; the match to TRBD2 covers 12 bases. Germline CDR1 reads SGHNT; CDR2 reads YYREEE (reference sequence). This CDR3 has 16 amino acids. V lost 4 bases, J lost 3 bases, and 7 bases stayed unmatched. CDR3 bases: TGTGCCAGCAGCCCCAGACTAGCGGGAGTGGAAGAGACCCAGTACTTC. Its protein product is CASSPRLAGVEETQYF.

The CDR3 nucleotides read TGTGCCAGCAGCCAGGAAGCTTTCTTT. This sequence encodes CASSQEAFF. The chain carries TRBV6-8 and TRBJ1-1; D remains ambiguous. Trimming removed 6 bases from V and 8 bases from J, with 4 bases in between. The CDR3 runs 9 residues. Per germline, CDR1 MNHGY and CDR2 SAAAGT.

The chain uses TRBV5-6 and TRBJ2-5, with 9 bases that match TRBD2. The CDR3 covers 17 residues. V shed 6 bases, J shed 3 bases, and the junction held 15 bases outside the gene matches. Per the germline V gene, CDR1 is SGHDT and CDR2 is YYEEEE. CDR3 sequence (DNA): TGTGCCAGCACCCCCGGGATAGCGGGAGAGTGGGAAGAGACCCAGTACTTC. Its translation: CASTPGIAGEWEETQYF.

The chain joins TRBV11-3 to TRBJ1-2; 9 bases match TRBD1. The V segment lost 5 bases and the J segment 3 bases; nucleotides outside the gene matches: 7. There are 15 residues in the CDR3. Germline CDR1 SGHNT, CDR2 YENEEA. For the CDR3, the DNA is TGTGCCAGCAGCCTGGGACAGGGAGGATACTATGGCTACACCTTC. Amino acid sequence: CASSLGQGGYYGYTF. Drawing the rest from reference TRBV11-3 and TRBJ1-2, the complete variable domain is EAGVVQSPRYKIIEKKQPVAFWCNPISGHNTLYWYLQNLGQGPELLIRYENEEAVDDSQLPKDRFSAERLKGVDSTLKIQPAELGDSAVYLCASSLGQGGYYGYTFGSGTRLTVV.

CDR3: CASSFGDYEQYF. Here the CDR3 DNA reads TGTGCCAGCAGCTTCGGGGACTACGAGCAGTACTTC. The chain combines TRBV5-6 with TRBJ2-7, with a weak D call TRBD2 (5 bases). Looked up from germline, CDR1 is SGHDT and CDR2 is YYEEEE. This CDR3 has 12 residues. V was clipped by 2 bases and J by 3 bases, with 6 bases between them.

The chain combines TRBV6-1 with TRBJ2-2; D is uncertain. The germline V gene encodes CDR1 MNHNS and CDR2 SASEGT. There are 13 residues in the CDR3. Trimming stripped 2 bases from V and 7 bases from J, with 8 bases between. CDR3 in amino acids: CASSEQVHGELFF. For the CDR3, the DNA is TGTGCCAGCAGTGAACAGGTCCACGGGGAGCTGTTTTTT.

This clone occurred once. The V call is TRBV9, the J call TRBJ2-6; D unresolved. V was cut by 0 bases and J by 1 base, with 5 bases left in between. Germline V gene data show CDR1 as SGDLS and CDR2 as YYNGEE. The CDR3 covers 15 residues. CDR3 sequence (DNA): TGTGCCAGCAGCGTAGTGAGGTCTGGGGCCAACGTCCTGACTTTC. Protein: CASSVVRSGANVLTF. Full variable domain (missing parts from reference TRBV9 and TRBJ2-6): DSGVTQTPKHLITATGQRVTLRCSPRSGDLSVYWYQQSLDQGLQFLIQYYNGEERAKGNILERFSAQQFPDLHSELNLSSLELGDSALYFCASSVVRSGANVLTFGAGSRLTVL.

The gene calls are TRBV27 and TRBJ2-1; 9 bases line up with TRBD2. Unmatched junction bases numbered 8, after V lost 5 bases and J lost 0 bases. This CDR3 has 17 residues. Germline CDR1 is MNHEY and CDR2 is SMNVEV (reference sequence). CDR3: CASSPGLARSSYNEQFF. The CDR3 nucleotides are TGTGCCAGCAGTCCCGGACTAGCGCGGAGCTCCTACAATGAGCAGTTCTTC.

To note about this clone: At the DNA level, this CDR3 is encoded by other sequences in the same sample as well. The chain combines TRBV9 with TRBJ1-1; D is unresolved. The CDR3 has 14 residues. V lost 2 bases, J lost 0 bases, and 8 bases lay in between. CDR1 is SGDLS, CDR2 YYNGEE, per germline. The CDR3 spells CASSVGSLNTEAFF. The CDR3 nucleotides are TGTGCCAGCAGCGTCGGCAGCCTGAACACTGAAGCTTTCTTT.

The chain links TRBV15 to TRBJ1-5; D unclear. This CDR3 comprises 13 residues. The V end lost 0 bases, the J end lost 6 bases, and 6 bases lay between the germline ends. In germline, CDR1 is LNHNV, CDR2 YYDKDF (reference sequence). The CDR3 DNA sequence: TGTGCCACCAGCAGAGATCGAGCTCAGCCCCAGCATTTT. Amino acid sequence: CATSRDRAQPQHF.

The rearrangement uses TRBV6-5 and TRBJ2-2; 9 bases map to TRBD1. Germline trimming cut 8 bases from V and 5 bases from J; bases unmatched to any gene: 6. The CDR3 sequence is 14 residues long. The germline CDR1 and CDR2 sequences are MNHEY and SVGAGI. The CDR3 DNA follows: TGTGCCAGCGGTACAGGGGGCTATACCGGGGAGCTGTTTTTT. Translation: CASGTGGYTGELFF.

This chain's CDR3 is CASSLTDSYNEQFF. The CDR3 DNA is TGTGCCAGCAGCTTGACGGACTCCTACAATGAGCAGTTCTTC. The chain is built from TRBV5-6 and TRBJ2-1, with unresolved D. V dropped 1 base and J dropped 0 bases, with 5 bases sitting between them. Germline CDR1 SGHDT, CDR2 YYEEEE. The CDR3 is 14 amino acids.

This chain uses TRBV5-6 with TRBJ2-1; TRBD2 aligns across 13 bases. V lost 3 bases to trimming and J lost 6 bases; unmatched junction nucleotides: 6. The CDR3 length is 16 residues. Germline CDR1 and CDR2: SGHDT and YYEEEE. In DNA, the CDR3 is TGTGCCAGCAGCTCCGGACTAGCGGGAGTTTCCAATGAGCAGTTCTTC. It translates to CASSSGLAGVSNEQFF. The full variable domain, in which reference TRBV5-6 and TRBJ2-1 provide the parts outside the CDR3, is DAGVTQSPTHLIKTRGQQVTLRCSPKSGHDTVSWYQQALGQGPQFIFQYYEEEERQRGNFPDRFSGHQFPNYSSELNVNALLLGDSALYLCASSSGLAGVSNEQFFGPGTRLTVL.

The chain couples TRBV7-6 to TRBJ2-1; D is possibly TRBD1 (6 bases). Trimming left V 2 bases short and J 7 bases short, with 9 bases between. The CDR3 contains 13 residues. CDR1 and CDR2 from the germline V gene are SGHVS and FNYEAQ. The DNA for the CDR3 is TGTGCCAGCAGCTTAACAGGGCGGAATGAGCAGTTCTTC. This sequence encodes CASSLTGRNEQFF.

This clone was counted only a few times. J is TRBJ1-2 and V is TRBV5-4, with D tentatively TRBD1 (6 bases). The CDR3 spans 12 residues. Trimming pared 4 bases from V and 4 bases from J, leaving 8 bases between. CDR1 is SGHNT and CDR2 is YYREEE in the germline V gene (reference sequence). DNA for the CDR3: TGTGCCAGCAGCAGGGACACCTATGGCTACACCTTC. Its protein product is CASSRDTYGYTF.

The chain carries TRBV16 and TRBJ1-1; D unresolved. Between the trimmed V and J ends, which lost 4 bases and 6 bases, there was a span of 9 bases. The CDR3 length is 12 residues. Germline CDR1 KGHSY, CDR2 FQNENV. This CDR3 is CASSPLGAEAFF. In DNA, the CDR3 is TGTGCCAGCAGCCCCCTCGGGGCTGAAGCTTTCTTT.

This chain uses TRBV2 with TRBJ1-1; D gene unclear. Germline loops: CDR1 SNHLY, CDR2 FYNNEI. The germline V and J ends were trimmed by 6 bases and 3 bases, with 8 bases remaining between them. The CDR3 sequence is 12 residues long. The CDR3 spells CASSVAYTEAFF. CDR3 bases: TGTGCCAGCAGCGTTGCGTACACTGAAGCTTTCTTT.

The chain has TRBV14 and TRBJ1-2; no clear D gene. CDR1 and CDR2 from the germline V gene are SGHDN and FVKESK. Trimming pared 4 bases from V and 7 bases from J, leaving 16 bases between. This CDR3 region has 14 residues. This CDR3 is CASSPDFQTRGYTF. CDR3 sequence (DNA): TGTGCCAGCAGCCCGGATTTCCAGACACGTGGCTACACCTTC.

V gene TRBV5-1 combines with J gene TRBJ2-3; TRBD2 is a possible D gene (6 bases). The ends were cut back, 4 bases at V and 4 bases at J, with 16 bases in the middle. This CDR3 comprises 15 residues. Germline V lookup: CDR1 SGHRS, CDR2 YFSETQ. The DNA of the CDR3 is TGCGCCAGCAGCGATATAGCGGCCGAAGCAGATACGCAGTATTTT. It yields the protein CASSDIAAEADTQYF.

This clone was observed a few times. The rearrangement uses TRBV6-1 and TRBJ1-5, with D tentatively TRBD1 (6 bases). Germline V lookup: CDR1 MNHNS, CDR2 SASEGT. V was shortened by 2 bases and J by 5 bases, with 13 bases between the two germline ends. The CDR3 contains 15 residues. CDR3 region: CASSEQGSGDQPQHF. CDR3 nucleotide sequence: TGTGCCAGCAGTGAACAGGGGTCGGGGGATCAGCCCCAGCATTTT.

The rearrangement uses TRBV5-1 and TRBJ2-3, with 9 bases that match TRBD2. From germline, CDR1 is SGHRS and CDR2 YFSETQ. The CDR3 is made up of 16 amino acids. The trim removed 4 bases at V and 4 bases at J, leaving 10 bases unmatched. CDR3 loop: CASSVLSGSMPDTQYF. For the CDR3, the DNA is TGCGCCAGCAGCGTACTTAGCGGGAGTATGCCAGATACGCAGTATTTT. The full variable domain, rest sourced from reference TRBV5-1 and TRBJ2-3, is KAGVTQTPRYLIKTRGQQVTLSCSPISGHRSVSWYQQTPGQGLQFLFEYFSETQRNKGNFPGRFSGRQFSNSRSEMNVSTLELGDSALYLCASSVLSGSMPDTQYFGPGTRLTVL.